These 5 T cell receptor beta chains were sequenced from one sample in a study of CD8 T cells in ankylosing spondylitis. TCRdb analysed the 5' RACE reads with MiXCR anew, one entry per CDR3 protein. The table records approximately 190,000 distinct CDR3 sequences, 10% to 15% of them present only once. Sequencing was done on a sample of blood, either unsorted or a sorted T cell fraction (not recorded which). These receptors were obtained from a female donor with ankylosing spondylitis or in good health (not recorded which).

In its sample, this clonotype was seen once. A much larger clone sits a single nucleotide away, making a read error possible. A read error is likely, as this CDR3 ends without the conserved phenylalanine or tryptophan. This chain links TRBV20-1 with TRBJ2-1; D perhaps matches TRBD2 (5 bases). The V gene's germline CDR1 is DFQATT and CDR2 SNEGSKA (reference sequence). Trimming took 5 bases from V and 4 from J, leaving 18 bases between them. The CDR3 has 15 residues. The CDR3 region is CSAYRSGLIYNEQFS. For the CDR3, the DNA is TGCAGTGCTTACCGCAGTGGACTGATTTACAATGAGCAGTTCTCC.

The chain recombines TRBV7-2 with TRBJ1-2; maybe TRBD1 (5 bases). There are 14 residues in the CDR3. The germline V gene encodes CDR1 SGHTA and CDR2 FQGNSA. V was clipped by 7 bases and J by 7 bases, with 19 bases between them. CDR3 loop: CASISSGLFGGYTF. The CDR3 DNA reads TGTGCCAGCATCTCTTCAGGGTTGTTCGGTGGCTACACCTTC.

There are many counts of this clonotype. This chain joins TRBV20-1 and TRBJ2-1; D is perhaps TRBD1 or TRBD2 (5 bases each). This CDR3 spans 15 amino acids. The ends were cut back, 3 bases at V and 6 bases at J, with 18 bases in the middle. CDR1 and CDR2 from the germline V gene are DFQATT and SNEGSKA (reference sequence). The CDR3 nucleotides are TGCAGTGCTAGGTCCTTACGAGGGGAAAGCAATGAGCAGTTCTTC. Protein sequence: CSARSLRGESNEQFF.

This clonotype was seen more than once but under ten times. This chain links TRBV12-3 or TRBV12-4 with TRBJ2-7; no clear D gene. This CDR3 is 12 amino acids long. The V and J ends lost 2 bases and 7 bases respectively, with 9 bases between them. CDR3 nucleotides: TGTGCCAGCAGTTTATCTCGGCGGGAGCAGTACTTC. Its protein product is CASSLSRREQYF.

This chain joins TRBV20-1 and TRBJ1-4; the match to TRBD1 covers 9 bases. V lost 5 bases, J lost 8 bases, and 12 bases stayed unmatched. Germline V gene data show CDR1 as DFQATT and CDR2 as SNEGSKA (reference sequence). This CDR3 is built from 15 residues. As DNA, the CDR3 is TGCAGTGCTCCACTCCCCGGGACAGGGTCGGAAAAACTGTTTTTT. Residues: CSAPLPGTGSEKLFF.